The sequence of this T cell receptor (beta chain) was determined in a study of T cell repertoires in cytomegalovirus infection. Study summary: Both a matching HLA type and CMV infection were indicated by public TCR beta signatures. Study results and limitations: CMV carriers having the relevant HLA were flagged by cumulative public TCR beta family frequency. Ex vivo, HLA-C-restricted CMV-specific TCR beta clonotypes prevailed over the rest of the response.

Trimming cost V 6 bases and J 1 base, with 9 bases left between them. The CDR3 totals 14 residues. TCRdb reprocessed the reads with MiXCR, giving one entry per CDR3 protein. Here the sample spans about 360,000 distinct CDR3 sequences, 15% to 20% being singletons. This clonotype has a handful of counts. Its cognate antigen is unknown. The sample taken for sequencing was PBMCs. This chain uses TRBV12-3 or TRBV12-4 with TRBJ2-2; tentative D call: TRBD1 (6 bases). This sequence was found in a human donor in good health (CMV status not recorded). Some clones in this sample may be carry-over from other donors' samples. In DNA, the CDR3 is TGTGCCAGCAGGGTACAGGGGAACACCGGGGAGCTGTTTTTT. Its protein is CASRVQGNTGELFF.